These 17 T cell receptor beta chains came from one sample sequenced in a study of blood T cells in healthy people across ages. PCR was performed a second time for roughly 7 to 11 cycles using a sample-barcoded 5' primer and a J-beta primer mix. One entry per CDR3 protein results from TCRdb running MiXCR on the 5' RACE reads. The table shows roughly 800,000 distinct CDR3 sequences, with 58% occurring only once. The sample consisted of blood. Receptor source: a man aged 30 to 45 in good health.

The chain is built from TRBV9 and TRBJ2-5; D may be TRBD1 (7 bases). This CDR3 has 16 residues. The germline V gene encodes CDR1 SGDLS and CDR2 YYNGEE. Trimming left V 3 bases short and J 4 bases short, with 19 bases between. The CDR3 region is CASSANAQGGRETQYF. CDR3 DNA: TGTGCCAGCAGCGCTAATGCCCAGGGGGGAAGAGAGACCCAGTACTTC. Looking up the rest from reference TRBV9 and TRBJ2-5 gives the full variable domain: DSGVTQTPKHLITATGQRVTLRCSPRSGDLSVYWYQQSLDQGLQFLIQYYNGEERAKGNILERFSAQQFPDLHSELNLSSLELGDSALYFCASSANAQGGRETQYFGPGTRLLVL.

The chain combines TRBV15 with TRBJ2-5, with 12 bases aligning to TRBD2. The J call may be in error: the DNA end matches TRBJ2-7 better. The CDR3 totals 17 residues. CDR1 is LNHNV, CDR2 YYDKDF, per germline (reference sequence). The CDR3 protein is CATSRGSSGRANYEQYF. The CDR3 DNA follows: TGTGCCACCAGCAGAGGATCTAGCGGGAGGGCCAACTACGAGCAGTACTTC.

This clonotype was observed a few times. V usage is TRBV6-6 and J usage is TRBJ2-5; 7 bases map to TRBD1. J lost 5 bases, V lost 6 bases, and 9 bases had no gene match. The CDR3 contains 14 residues. Germline CDR1 reads MNHNY; CDR2 reads SVGAGI (reference sequence). In DNA form, the CDR3 reads TGTGCCAGCAGAAGAGCAGGGGGTTTGGAGACCCAGTACTTC. Its protein is CASRRAGGLETQYF.

The genes are TRBV29-1 and TRBJ1-1, with a weak D call TRBD1 (5 bases). CDR1 is SQVTM, CDR2 ANQGSEA, per germline. This CDR3 comprises 13 residues. Deletions cut 7 bases from V and 6 bases from J, with 18 bases between. This chain's CDR3 is CSASSGELAEAFF. For the CDR3, the DNA is TGCAGCGCCAGCTCGGGGGAGCTCGCTGAAGCTTTCTTT.

The CDR3, as DNA: TGTGCCAGTATGGGGGGGCTAAATCAGCCCCAGCATTTT. Its translation: CASMGGLNQPQHF. J is TRBJ1-5 and V is TRBV19; TRBD1 might be the D (6 bases). Germline V lookup: CDR1 LNHDA, CDR2 SQIVND (reference sequence). The V gene lost 7 bases and the J gene lost 4 bases, with 11 bases spanning the gap. The CDR3 runs 13 residues.

This clonotype appeared once. The chain links TRBV2 to TRBJ2-1, with TRBD2 as a possible D gene (5 bases). V was cut by 6 bases and J by 6 bases, with 9 bases left in between. The CDR3 has 12 amino acids. Germline CDR1 reads SNHLY; CDR2 reads FYNNEI. CDR3 in amino acids: CASRVGVNEQFF. CDR3 nucleotide sequence: TGTGCCAGCAGGGTGGGAGTCAATGAGCAGTTCTTC.

V usage is TRBV11-2 and J usage is TRBJ2-1; D remains ambiguous. The DNA matches TRBJ2-7 better at its end, which makes the J call doubtful. Per germline, CDR1 SGHAT and CDR2 FQNNGV. The CDR3 is 15 residues long. CDR3 amino acids: CASSLIASSYNEQYF. The CDR3 nucleotides are TGTGCCAGCAGCTTGATTGCGAGCTCCTACAATGAGCAGTACTTC.

J is TRBJ2-7 and V is TRBV7-9; 9 nucleotides match TRBD1. After removal of 5 bases from V and 6 bases from J, the junction contained 14 bases not matched to a gene. The CDR3 sequence is 16 residues long. Germline V CDR1 and CDR2: SEHNR, FQNEAQ (reference sequence). The CDR3 sequence: CASSDRVGTGSSEQYF. DNA of the CDR3: TGTGCCAGCAGCGATAGGGTCGGGACAGGGTCATCCGAGCAGTACTTC.

This clonotype was observed a handful of times. V usage is TRBV7-9 and J usage is TRBJ1-2; D is uncertain. Germline V lookup: CDR1 SEHNR, CDR2 FQNEAQ (reference sequence). The CDR3 loop spans 12 amino acids. The V end lost 4 bases, the J end lost 6 bases, and 9 bases lay between the germline ends. The CDR3 DNA sequence: TGTGCCAGCAGCTCGGACGTTGATGGCTACACCTTC. This gives the protein CASSSDVDGYTF.

The rearrangement joins TRBV4-3 to TRBJ2-3; the D gene could be TRBD1 or TRBD2 (6 bases each). The CDR3 runs 16 residues. CDR1 is LGHNA and CDR2 is YSLEER in the germline V gene. Trimming took 4 bases from V and 7 from J, leaving 21 bases between them. This CDR3 reads CASSLRRGTLANTQYF. Here the CDR3 DNA reads TGCGCCAGCAGCCTGAGGAGGGGGACCCTAGCCAATACGCAGTATTTT.

Remarks on this clonotype: A much larger clone differs from this one at a single base, so this may be a read error. The V and J genes are TRBV28 and TRBJ1-1; D is uncertain. The CDR3 totals 14 residues. V shed 7 bases and J shed 0 bases, with 12 bases lying between them. The germline V gene has CDR1 MDHEN and CDR2 SYDVKM. CDR3 DNA: TGTGCCAGCACTTGGCAGAACCTGAACACTGAAGCTTTCTTT. This sequence encodes CASTWQNLNTEAFF. The variable domain in full, completed from reference TRBV28 and TRBJ1-1, reads DVKVTQSSRYLVKRTGEKVFLECVQDMDHENMFWYRQDPGLGLRLIYFSYDVKMKEKGDIPEGYSVSREKKERFSLILESASTNQTSMYLCASTWQNLNTEAFFGQGTRLTVV.

This clonotype has just one count. V and J are TRBV5-1 and TRBJ1-1, with D hard to call. The length of the CDR3 is 13 residues. CDR1 SGHRS and CDR2 YFSETQ come from the germline V gene. V lost 4 bases and J lost 1, with 8 bases in between. The CDR3 sequence: CASSGTTNTEAFF. The CDR3 DNA follows: TGCGCCAGCAGCGGAACAACGAACACTGAAGCTTTCTTT.

The chain has TRBV11-2 and TRBJ2-5, with D possibly being TRBD1 or TRBD2 (6 bases each). Germline lookup yields CDR1 SGHAT and CDR2 FQNNGV. With 0 bases removed from V and 5 bases from J, the gap between germline ends came to 13 bases. CDR3 length: 15 residues. The CDR3 loop is CASSLDPGARETQYF. CDR3 in DNA: TGTGCCAGCAGCTTAGATCCGGGGGCCCGCGAGACCCAGTACTTC. Combining the CDR3 with reference TRBV11-2 and TRBJ2-5 gives the whole variable domain EAGVAQSPRYKIIEKRQSVAFWCNPISGHATLYWYQQILGQGPKLLIQFQNNGVVDDSQLPKDRFSAERLKGVDSTLKIQPAKLEDSAVYLCASSLDPGARETQYFGPGTRLLVL.

V and J are TRBV7-8 and TRBJ2-1, with D perhaps TRBD2 (5 bases). Trimming removed 4 bases from V and 5 bases from J, with 15 bases in between. The germline gives CDR1 SGHVS, CDR2 FQNEAQ. The CDR3 is 15 amino acids. Here the CDR3 reads CASSSASRIHNEQFF. The CDR3 coding sequence is TGTGCCAGCAGCTCAGCTAGCAGGATACACAATGAGCAGTTCTTC.

The chain links TRBV7-2 to TRBJ2-3; D possibly corresponds to TRBD1 (6 bases). With 1 base removed from V and 3 bases from J, the gap between germline ends came to 11 bases. Germline V gene data show CDR1 as SGHTA and CDR2 as FQGNSA. This CDR3 contains 15 residues. CDR3 nucleotides: TGTGCCAGCAGCTTAGTAGTGGGGGCAACAGATACGCAGTATTTT. It specifies CASSLVVGATDTQYF.

This chain connects TRBV10-3 to TRBJ2-7; the D is unclear. There are 15 residues in the CDR3. V was cut by 0 bases and J by 6 bases, with 15 bases left in between. Germline values: CDR1 ENHRY, CDR2 SYGVKD. This chain's CDR3 is CAISESNHPSGEQYF. The CDR3 coding sequence is TGTGCCATCAGTGAGTCGAACCATCCATCGGGCGAGCAGTACTTC.

The J gene is TRBJ2-1, the V gene TRBV12-3 or TRBV12-4, with TRBD2 matching 9 bases. The CDR3 consists of 15 residues. Trimming took 8 bases from V and 2 from J; bases not matched to a gene: 7. The CDR3, as DNA: TGTGCCAGCGTTGTAGCGGGAGTAACCTACAATGAGCAGTTCTTC. Its protein product is CASVVAGVTYNEQFF.